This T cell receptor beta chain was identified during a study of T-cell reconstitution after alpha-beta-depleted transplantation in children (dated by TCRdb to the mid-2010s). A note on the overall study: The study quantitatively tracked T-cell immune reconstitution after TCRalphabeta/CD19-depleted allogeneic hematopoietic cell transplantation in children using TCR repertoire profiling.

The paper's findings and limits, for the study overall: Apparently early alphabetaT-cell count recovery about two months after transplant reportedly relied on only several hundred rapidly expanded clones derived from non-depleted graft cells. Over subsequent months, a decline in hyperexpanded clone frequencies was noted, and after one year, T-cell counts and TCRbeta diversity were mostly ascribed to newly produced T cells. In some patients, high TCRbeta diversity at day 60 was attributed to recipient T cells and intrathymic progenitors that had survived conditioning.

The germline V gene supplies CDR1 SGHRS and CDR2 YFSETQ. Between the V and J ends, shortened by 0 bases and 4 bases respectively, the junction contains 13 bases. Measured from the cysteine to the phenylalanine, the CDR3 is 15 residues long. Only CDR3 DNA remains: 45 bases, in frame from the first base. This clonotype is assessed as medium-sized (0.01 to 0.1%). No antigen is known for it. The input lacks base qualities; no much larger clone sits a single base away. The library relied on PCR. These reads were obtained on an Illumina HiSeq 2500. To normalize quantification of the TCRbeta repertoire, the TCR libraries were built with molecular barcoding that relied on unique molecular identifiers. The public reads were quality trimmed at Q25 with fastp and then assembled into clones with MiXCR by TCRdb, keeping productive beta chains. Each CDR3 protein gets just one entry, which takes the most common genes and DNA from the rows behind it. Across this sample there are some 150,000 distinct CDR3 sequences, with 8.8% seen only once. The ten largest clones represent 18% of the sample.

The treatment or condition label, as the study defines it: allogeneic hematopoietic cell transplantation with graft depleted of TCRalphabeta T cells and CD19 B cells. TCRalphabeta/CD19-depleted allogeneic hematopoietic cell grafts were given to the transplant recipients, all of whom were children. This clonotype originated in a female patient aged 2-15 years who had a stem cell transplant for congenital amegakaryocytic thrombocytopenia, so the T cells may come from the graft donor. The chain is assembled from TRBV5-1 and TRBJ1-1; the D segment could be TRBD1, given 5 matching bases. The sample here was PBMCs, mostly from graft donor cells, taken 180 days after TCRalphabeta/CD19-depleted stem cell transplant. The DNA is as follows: TGCGCCAGCAGCTTGGAGGGACGAGCTTCCACTGAAGCTTTCTTT. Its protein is CASSLEGRASTEAFF.